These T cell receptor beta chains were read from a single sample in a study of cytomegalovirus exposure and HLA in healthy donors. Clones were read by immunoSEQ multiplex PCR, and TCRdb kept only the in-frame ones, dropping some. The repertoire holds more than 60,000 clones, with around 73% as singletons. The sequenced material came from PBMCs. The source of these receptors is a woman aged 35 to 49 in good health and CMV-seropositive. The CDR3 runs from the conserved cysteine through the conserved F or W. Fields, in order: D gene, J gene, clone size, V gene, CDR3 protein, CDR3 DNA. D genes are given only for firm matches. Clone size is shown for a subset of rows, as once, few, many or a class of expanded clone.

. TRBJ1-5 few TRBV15 CATSRETRGNQPQHF TGTGCCACCAGCAGAGAGACGCGGGGAAATCAGCCCCAGCATTTT
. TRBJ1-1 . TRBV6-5 CASTQDSEAFF TGTGCCAGCACCCAGGACTCTGAAGCTTTCTTT
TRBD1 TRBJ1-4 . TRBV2 CAIAPRTGGEKLFF TGTGCCATCGCGCCCCGGACAGGGGGGGAAAAACTGTTTTTT
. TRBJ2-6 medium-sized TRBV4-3 CASSQETGSGANVLTF TGCGCCAGCAGCCAGGAGACAGGCTCTGGGGCCAACGTCCTGACTTTC
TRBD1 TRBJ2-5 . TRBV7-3 CASSETGAPQETQYF TGTGCCAGCAGCGAGACAGGGGCACCCCAAGAGACCCAGTACTTC
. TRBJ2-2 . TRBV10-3 CAIYGTGELFF TGTGCCATCTACGGGACCGGGGAGCTGTTTTTT
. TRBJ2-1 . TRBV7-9 CASSLKLGPRQFF TGTGCCAGCAGCTTAAAACTAGGGCCCCGACAGTTCTTC
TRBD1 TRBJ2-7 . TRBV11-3 CASSKTGTASYEQYF TGTGCCAGCAGCAAGACCGGGACAGCCTCCTACGAGCAGTACTTC
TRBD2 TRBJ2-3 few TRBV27 CASRLLATSTDTQYF TGTGCCAGCAGATTACTAGCGACTAGCACAGATACGCAGTATTTT
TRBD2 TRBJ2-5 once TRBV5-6 CASNSRPGLAKETQYF TGTGCCAGCAACTCAAGACCGGGACTAGCGAAAGAGACCCAGTACTTC
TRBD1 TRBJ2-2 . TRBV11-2 CASSLDRGGSGELFF TGTGCCAGCAGCTTGGACAGGGGGGGATCCGGGGAGCTGTTTTTT
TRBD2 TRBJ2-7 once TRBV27 CASSFSAGHSYEQYF TGTGCCAGCAGTTTTTCAGCGGGGCACTCCTACGAGCAGTACTTC
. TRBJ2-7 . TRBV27 CASSLSSVGNSPYEQYF TGTGCCAGCAGTTTATCGTCGGTCGGTAATTCCCCCTACGAGCAGTACTTC
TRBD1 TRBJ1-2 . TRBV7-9 CASTLSGGGYTF TGTGCCAGCACCTTGTCAGGGGGAGGCTACACCTTC
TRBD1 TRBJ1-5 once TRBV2 CASSFQGDQPQHF TGTGCCAGCAGTTTCCAGGGGGATCAGCCCCAGCATTTT
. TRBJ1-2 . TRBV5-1 CASSLSRGGYTF TGCGCCAGCAGCTTAAGCAGAGGCGGCTACACCTTC
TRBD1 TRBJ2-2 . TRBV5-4 CASSSPGQGSTGELFF TGTGCCAGCAGCTCGCCGGGACAGGGGAGCACCGGGGAGCTGTTTTTT
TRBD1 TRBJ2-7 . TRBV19 CASSGPGQGPYEQYF TGTGCCAGTAGTGGACCGGGACAGGGGCCCTACGAGCAGTACTTC
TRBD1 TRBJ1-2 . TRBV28 CASSLGGQGKRYTF TGTGCCAGCAGTTTAGGAGGACAGGGTAAGCGCTACACCTTC
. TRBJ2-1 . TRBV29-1 CSVVGGALDYNEQFF TGCAGCGTTGTAGGCGGGGCTCTAGACTACAATGAGCAGTTCTTC
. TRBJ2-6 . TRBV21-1 CASSIAGPGANVLTF TGTGCCAGCAGCATCGCAGGGCCCGGGGCCAACGTCCTGACTTTC
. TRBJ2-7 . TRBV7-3 CASSATGGSGEQYF TGTGCCAGCAGCGCGACAGGCGGGAGTGGCGAGCAGTACTTC
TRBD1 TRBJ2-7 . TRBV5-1 CASSFLKAGQGMYEQYF TGCGCCAGCAGCTTCCTAAAGGCAGGACAGGGAATGTACGAGCAGTACTTC
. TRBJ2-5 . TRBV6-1 CASKRGAETQYF TGTGCCAGTAAACGGGGGGCAGAGACCCAGTACTTC
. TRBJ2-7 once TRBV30 CAWSPTGFSSYEQYF TGTGCCTGGAGTCCCACAGGGTTTAGTTCCTACGAGCAGTACTTC
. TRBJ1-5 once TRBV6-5 CASRYDRNQPQHF TGTGCCAGCAGATACGACAGGAATCAGCCCCAGCATTTT
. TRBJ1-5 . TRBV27 CASSSGSGQPQHF TGTGCCAGCAGTTCAGGGTCAGGGCAGCCCCAGCATTTT